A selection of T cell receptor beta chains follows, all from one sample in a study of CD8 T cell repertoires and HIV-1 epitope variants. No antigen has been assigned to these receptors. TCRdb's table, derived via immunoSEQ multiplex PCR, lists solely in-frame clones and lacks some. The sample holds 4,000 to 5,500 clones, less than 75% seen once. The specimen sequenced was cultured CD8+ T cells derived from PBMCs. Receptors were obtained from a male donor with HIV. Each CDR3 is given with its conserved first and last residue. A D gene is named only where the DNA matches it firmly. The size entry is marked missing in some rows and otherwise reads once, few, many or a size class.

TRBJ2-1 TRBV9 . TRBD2 CASSASGGAQNEQFF TGTGCCAGCAGCGCTAGCGGGGGGGCCCAGAATGAGCAGTTCTTC
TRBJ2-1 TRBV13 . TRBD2 CASRSRGDRGEQFF TGTGCCAGCAGGTCCCGGGGGGACCGGGGTGAGCAGTTCTTC
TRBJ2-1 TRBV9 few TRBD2 CASSVKLAGGEQFF TGTGCCAGCAGCGTAAAACTAGCGGGAGGAGAGCAGTTCTTC
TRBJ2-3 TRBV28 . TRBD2 CASSPFLAGGPTDTQYF TGTGCCAGCAGTCCGTTTTTAGCGGGAGGTCCCACAGATACGCAGTATTTT
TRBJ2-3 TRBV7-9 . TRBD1 CASSMTGLTDTQYF TGTGCCAGCAGTATGACAGGGCTCACAGATACGCAGTATTTT
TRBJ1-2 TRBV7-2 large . CASSLQVPGEGYTF TGTGCCAGCAGCTTACAGGTGCCAGGGGAAGGCTACACCTTC
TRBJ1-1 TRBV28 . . CASRTGEVTEAFF TGTGCCAGCAGGACAGGAGAGGTCACTGAAGCTTTCTTT
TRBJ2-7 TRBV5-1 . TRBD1 CASSLETGRNYEQYF TGCGCCAGCAGCTTGGAGACAGGGCGGAACTACGAGCAGTACTTC
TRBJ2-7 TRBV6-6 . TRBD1 CASSYQGVNEQYF TGTGCCAGCAGTTACCAGGGGGTGAACGAGCAGTACTTC
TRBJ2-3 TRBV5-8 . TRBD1 CASSSGTGGTDTQYF TGTGCCAGCAGCTCCGGGACAGGGGGCACAGATACGCAGTATTTT
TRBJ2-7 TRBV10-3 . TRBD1 CATGTGSYEQYF TGTGCCACCGGGACAGGCTCCTACGAGCAGTACTTC
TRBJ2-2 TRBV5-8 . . CASSWGRRGDTGELFF TGTGCCAGCAGCTGGGGGCGCAGGGGCGACACCGGGGAGCTGTTTTTT
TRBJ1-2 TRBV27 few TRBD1 CASSYTTTGVGANYGYTF TGTGCCAGCAGTTATACCACGACAGGGGTGGGGGCTAACTATGGCTACACCTTC
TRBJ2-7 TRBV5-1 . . CASSLQGYEQYF TGCGCCAGCAGCCTACAGGGCTACGAGCAGTACTTC
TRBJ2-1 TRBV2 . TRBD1 CASSLSQGISYNEQFF TGTGCCAGCAGTTTATCACAGGGGATATCCTACAATGAGCAGTTCTTC
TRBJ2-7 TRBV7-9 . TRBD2 CASSQAGGQQYF TGTGCCAGCAGCCAAGCGGGGGGACAGCAGTACTTC
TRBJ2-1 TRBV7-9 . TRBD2 CASSLAGVHYNEQFF TGTGCCAGCAGCTTGGCGGGAGTACACTACAATGAGCAGTTCTTC
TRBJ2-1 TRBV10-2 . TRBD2 CASSEGTRGNEQFF TGCGCCAGCAGTGAGGGGACTAGGGGCAATGAGCAGTTCTTC
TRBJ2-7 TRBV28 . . CASSLYGSYEQYF TGTGCCAGCAGTTTATACGGCTCCTACGAGCAGTACTTC
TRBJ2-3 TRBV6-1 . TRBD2 CASPSGEAYTDTQYF TGTGCCAGCCCGAGCGGGGAGGCCTACACAGATACGCAGTATTTT
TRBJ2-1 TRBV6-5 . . CASSYTGNEQFF TGTGCCAGCAGTTACACGGGGAATGAGCAGTTCTTC
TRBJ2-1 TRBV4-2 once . CASSLTLGEQFF TGTGCCAGCAGCCTAACCCTGGGTGAGCAGTTCTTC
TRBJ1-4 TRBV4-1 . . CASSQERKLSTNSEKLFF TGCGCCAGCAGCCAAGAGAGAAAGCTTTCAACTAATAGTGAAAAACTGTTTTTT
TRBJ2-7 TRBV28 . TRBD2 CASRSTSGRLYEQYF TGTGCCAGCAGGTCGACTAGCGGGAGGCTGTACGAGCAGTACTTC
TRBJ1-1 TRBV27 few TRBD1 CASSLGTVNTEAFF TGTGCCAGCAGTCTCGGGACAGTGAACACTGAAGCTTTCTTT
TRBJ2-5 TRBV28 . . CASSPLAVAAEETQYF TGTGCCAGCAGCCCCTTAGCGGTTGCTGCCGAAGAGACCCAGTACTTC
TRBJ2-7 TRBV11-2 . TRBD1 CASSFTGQGAYEQYF TGTGCCAGCAGCTTCACGGGACAGGGAGCCTACGAGCAGTACTTC
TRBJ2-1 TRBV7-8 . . CASSLDSSYNEQFF TGTGCCAGCAGCTTAGATAGCTCCTACAATGAGCAGTTCTTC
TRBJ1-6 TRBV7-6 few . CASSLVEVGSPLHF TGTGCCAGCAGCTTAGTAGAGGTTGGTTCACCCCTCCACTTT
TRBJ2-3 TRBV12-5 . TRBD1 CASGLGVTGGDTQYF TGTGCTAGTGGTTTGGGCGTGACAGGGGGAGATACGCAGTATTTT
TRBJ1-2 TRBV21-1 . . CASSKAPGEVPNGYTF TGTGCCAGCAGCAAAGCCCCGGGTGAAGTTCCGAATGGCTACACCTTC
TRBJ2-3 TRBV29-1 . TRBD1 CSVGGTGRTDTQYF TGCAGCGTTGGTGGGACAGGGAGGACAGATACGCAGTATTTT
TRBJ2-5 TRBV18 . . CASSPQGGETQYF TGTGCCAGCTCACCACAGGGCGGGGAGACCCAGTACTTC
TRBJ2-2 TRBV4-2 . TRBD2 CASSQVTSGGQNTGELFF TGTGCCAGCAGCCAAGTAACTAGCGGGGGCCAAAACACCGGGGAGCTGTTTTTT
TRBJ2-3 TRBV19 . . CASSIEWSGTDTQYF TGTGCCAGTAGTATCGAGTGGTCCGGCACAGATACGCAGTATTTT
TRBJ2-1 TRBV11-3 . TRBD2 CATSGGSNEQFF TGTGCCACCAGCGGGGGCTCCAATGAGCAGTTCTTC
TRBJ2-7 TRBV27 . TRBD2 CASSFQTSGGSEQYF TGTGCCAGCAGTTTCCAGACTAGCGGGGGGTCCGAGCAGTACTTC
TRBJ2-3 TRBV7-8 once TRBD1 CASSPQTGVRTDTQYF TGTGCCAGCAGCCCGCAGACAGGGGTACGCACAGATACGCAGTATTTT
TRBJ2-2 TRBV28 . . CASSHLKGDVNTGELFF TGTGCCAGCAGCCATCTTAAGGGGGATGTGAACACCGGGGAGCTGTTTTTT
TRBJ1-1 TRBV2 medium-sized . CASRGIMNTEAFF TGTGCCAGCCGTGGAATTATGAACACTGAAGCTTTCTTT
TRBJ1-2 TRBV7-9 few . CASSVGTEHPNGYTF TGTGCCAGCAGCGTAGGGACTGAGCACCCTAATGGCTACACCTTC
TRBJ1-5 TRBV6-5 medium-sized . CASSGGQGIHQPQHF TGTGCCAGCAGTGGGGGGCAGGGGATACATCAGCCCCAGCATTTT
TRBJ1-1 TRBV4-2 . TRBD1 CASSQDGGGSSEAFF TGTGCCAGCAGCCAAGATGGAGGGGGCAGCTCTGAAGCTTTCTTT
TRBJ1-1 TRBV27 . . CASSLLPGLGSNTEAFF TGTGCCAGCAGTTTATTACCGGGGCTAGGGTCAAACACTGAAGCTTTCTTT